The source of this T cell receptor beta chain is a study of control samples from healthy donors and cancer patients. This clone was detected only once. The CDR3 covers 16 residues. The junction had 5 bases not matched to a gene; V was cut back by 1 base and J by 2 bases. CDR1 is SGHRS, CDR2 YFSETQ, per germline. Profiled with immunoSEQ multiplex PCR; TCRdb holds only in-frame clones, not every one. The repertoire includes about 160,000 clones, approximately 96% of them detected once, and over 0.9% sits in the top ten. This chain links TRBV5-1 with TRBJ2-2; TRBD2 aligns across 7 bases. The source of this sequence is a young woman in good health. Sequenced sample: blood. The CDR3 loop reads CASSLMASGNTGELFF. CDR3 nucleotide sequence: TGCGCCAGCAGCTTGATGGCTAGCGGTAACACCGGGGAGCTGTTTTTT.